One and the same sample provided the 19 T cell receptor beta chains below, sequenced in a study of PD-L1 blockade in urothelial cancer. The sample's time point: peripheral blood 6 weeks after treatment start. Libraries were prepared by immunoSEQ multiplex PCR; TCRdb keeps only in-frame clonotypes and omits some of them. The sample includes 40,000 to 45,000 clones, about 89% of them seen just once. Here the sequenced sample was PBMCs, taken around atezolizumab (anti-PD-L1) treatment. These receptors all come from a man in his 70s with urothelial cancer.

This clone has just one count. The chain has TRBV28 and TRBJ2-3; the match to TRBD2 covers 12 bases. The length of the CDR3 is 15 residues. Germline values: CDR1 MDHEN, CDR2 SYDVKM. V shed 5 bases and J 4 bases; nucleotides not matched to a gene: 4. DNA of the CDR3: TGTGCCAGCAGTCCTAGCGGGAGGGCCTCAGATACGCAGTATTTT. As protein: CASSPSGRASDTQYF. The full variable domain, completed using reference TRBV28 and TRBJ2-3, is DVKVTQSSRYLVKRTGEKVFLECVQDMDHENMFWYRQDPGLGLRLIYFSYDVKMKEKGDIPEGYSVSREKKERFSLILESASTNQTSMYLCASSPSGRASDTQYFGPGTRLTVL.

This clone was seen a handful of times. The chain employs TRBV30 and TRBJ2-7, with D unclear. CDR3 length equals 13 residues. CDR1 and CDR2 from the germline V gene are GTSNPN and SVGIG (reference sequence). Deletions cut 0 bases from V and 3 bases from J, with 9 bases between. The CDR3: CAWSVNAGYEQYF. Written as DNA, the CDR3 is TGTGCCTGGAGTGTAAACGCAGGCTACGAGCAGTACTTC.

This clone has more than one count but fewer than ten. The CDR3 nucleotides read TGTGCCAGCAGTTTACTCGGGGGACAGGGGAAGTACTTC. It codes for CASSLLGGQGKYF. The V gene is TRBV27, the J gene TRBJ2-7; 10 bases match TRBD1. With 2 bases clipped from V and 11 bases from J, the junction kept 6 bases outside the gene matches. The germline V gene has CDR1 MNHEY and CDR2 SMNVEV (reference sequence). The CDR3 is 13 residues long.

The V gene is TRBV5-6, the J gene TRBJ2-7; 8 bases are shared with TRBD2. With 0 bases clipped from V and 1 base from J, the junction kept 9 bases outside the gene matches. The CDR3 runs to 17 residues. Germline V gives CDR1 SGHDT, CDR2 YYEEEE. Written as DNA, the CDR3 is TGTGCCAGCAGCTTGGGTTTCTCCGGGACTAGATCCTACGAGCAGTACTTC. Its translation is CASSLGFSGTRSYEQYF.

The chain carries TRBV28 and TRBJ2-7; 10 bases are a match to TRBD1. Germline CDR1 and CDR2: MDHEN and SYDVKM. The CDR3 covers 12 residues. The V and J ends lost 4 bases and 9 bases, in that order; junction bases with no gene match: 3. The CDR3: CASSSRDRGQYF. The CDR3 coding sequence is TGTGCCAGCAGTTCGCGGGACAGGGGGCAGTACTTC. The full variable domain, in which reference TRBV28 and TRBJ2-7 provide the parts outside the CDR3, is DVKVTQSSRYLVKRTGEKVFLECVQDMDHENMFWYRQDPGLGLRLIYFSYDVKMKEKGDIPEGYSVSREKKERFSLILESASTNQTSMYLCASSSRDRGQYFGPGTRLTVT.

The CDR3 nucleotides are TGTGCCAGCAGTTTATGGGGACAGGGAGGGTCTGAAGCTTTCTTT. Protein: CASSLWGQGGSEAFF. The chain uses TRBV28 and TRBJ1-1, with 9 positions matching TRBD1. After removal of 0 bases from V and 6 bases from J, the junction contained 5 bases not matched to a gene. Germline assignment: CDR1 MDHEN and CDR2 SYDVKM. The CDR3 contains 15 residues.

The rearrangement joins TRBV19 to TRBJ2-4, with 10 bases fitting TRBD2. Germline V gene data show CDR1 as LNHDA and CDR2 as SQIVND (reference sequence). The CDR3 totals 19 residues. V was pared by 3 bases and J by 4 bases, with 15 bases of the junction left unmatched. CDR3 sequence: CASSISWLAGEERKNIQYF. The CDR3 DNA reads TGTGCCAGTAGTATTTCTTGGCTAGCGGGAGAGGAAAGGAAAAACATTCAGTACTTC.

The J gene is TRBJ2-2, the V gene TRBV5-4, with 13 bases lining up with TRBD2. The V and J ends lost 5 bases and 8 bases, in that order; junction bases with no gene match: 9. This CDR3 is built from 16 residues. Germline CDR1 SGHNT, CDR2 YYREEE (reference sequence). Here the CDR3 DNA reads TGTGCCAGCAGTCGGACTAGCGGGAGTTTATCAGGGGAGCTGTTTTTT. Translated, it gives CASSRTSGSLSGELFF.

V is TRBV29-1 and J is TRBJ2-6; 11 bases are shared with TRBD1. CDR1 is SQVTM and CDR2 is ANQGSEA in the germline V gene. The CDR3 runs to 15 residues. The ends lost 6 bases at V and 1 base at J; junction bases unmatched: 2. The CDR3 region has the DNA TGCAGCGTAGGACAGGGGGCTTCTGGGGCCAACGTCCTGACTTTC. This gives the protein CSVGQGASGANVLTF.

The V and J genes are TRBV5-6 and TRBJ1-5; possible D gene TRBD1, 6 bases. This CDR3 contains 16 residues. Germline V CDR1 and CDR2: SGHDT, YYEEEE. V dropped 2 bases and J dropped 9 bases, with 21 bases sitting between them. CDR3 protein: CASSLGGGGRRGPQHF. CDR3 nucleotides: TGTGCCAGCAGCTTAGGGGGGGGCGGTCGGCGGGGGCCCCAGCATTTT.

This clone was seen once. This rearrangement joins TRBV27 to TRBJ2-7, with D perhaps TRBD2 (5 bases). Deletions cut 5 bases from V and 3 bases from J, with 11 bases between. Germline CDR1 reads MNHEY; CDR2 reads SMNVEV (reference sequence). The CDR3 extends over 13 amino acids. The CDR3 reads CASSPGINYEQYF. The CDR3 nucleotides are TGTGCCAGCAGTCCCGGGATTAACTACGAGCAGTACTTC.

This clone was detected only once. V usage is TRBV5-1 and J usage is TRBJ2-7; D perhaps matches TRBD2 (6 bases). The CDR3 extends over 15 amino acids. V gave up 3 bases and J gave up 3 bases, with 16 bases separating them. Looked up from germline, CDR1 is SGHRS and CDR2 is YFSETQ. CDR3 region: CASSSDPGLYYEQYF. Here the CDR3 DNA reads TGCGCCAGCAGCTCGGACCCGGGACTTTACTACGAGCAGTACTTC.

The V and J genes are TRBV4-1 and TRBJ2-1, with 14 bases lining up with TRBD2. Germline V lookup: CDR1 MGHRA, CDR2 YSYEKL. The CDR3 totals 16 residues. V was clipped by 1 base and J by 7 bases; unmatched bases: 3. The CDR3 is CASSQVGLAGANEQFF. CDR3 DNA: TGCGCCAGCAGCCAAGTGGGACTAGCGGGAGCAAATGAGCAGTTCTTC.

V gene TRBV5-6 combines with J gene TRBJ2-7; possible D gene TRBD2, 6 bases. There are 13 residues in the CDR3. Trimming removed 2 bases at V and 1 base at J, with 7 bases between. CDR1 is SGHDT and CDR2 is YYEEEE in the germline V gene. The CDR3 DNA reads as TGTGCCAGCAGCTTCGGGACTTCCTACGAGCAGTACTTC. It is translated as CASSFGTSYEQYF.

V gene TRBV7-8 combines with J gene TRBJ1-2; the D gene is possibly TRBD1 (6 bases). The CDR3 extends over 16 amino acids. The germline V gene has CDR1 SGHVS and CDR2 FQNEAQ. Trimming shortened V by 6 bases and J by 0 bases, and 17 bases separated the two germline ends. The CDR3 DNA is TGTGCCAGCAGTCTAGAGGGGGGGAGGCCTAACTATGGCTACACCTTC. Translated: CASSLEGGRPNYGYTF.

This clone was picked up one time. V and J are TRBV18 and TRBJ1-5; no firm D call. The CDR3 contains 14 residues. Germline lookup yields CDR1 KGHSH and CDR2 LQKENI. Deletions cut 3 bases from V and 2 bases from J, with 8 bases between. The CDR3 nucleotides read TGTGCCAGCTCACCTCTTGCGGGCAATCAGCCCCAGCATTTT. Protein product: CASSPLAGNQPQHF.

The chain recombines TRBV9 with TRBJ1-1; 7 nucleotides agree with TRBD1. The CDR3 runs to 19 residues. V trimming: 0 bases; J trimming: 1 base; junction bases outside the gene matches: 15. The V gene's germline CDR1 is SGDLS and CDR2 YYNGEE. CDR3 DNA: TGTGCCAGCAGCGTAGTCTCGTTGACAGGGTTAGGTAAGAACACTGAAGCTTTCTTT. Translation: CASSVVSLTGLGKNTEAFF.

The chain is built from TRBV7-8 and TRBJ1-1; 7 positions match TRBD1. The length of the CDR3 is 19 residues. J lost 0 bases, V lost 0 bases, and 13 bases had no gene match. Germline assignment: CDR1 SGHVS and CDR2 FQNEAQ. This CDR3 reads CASSLAPFRQGRLNTEAFF. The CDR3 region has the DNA TGTGCCAGCAGCTTAGCCCCATTCCGACAGGGTCGGTTGAACACTGAAGCTTTCTTT.

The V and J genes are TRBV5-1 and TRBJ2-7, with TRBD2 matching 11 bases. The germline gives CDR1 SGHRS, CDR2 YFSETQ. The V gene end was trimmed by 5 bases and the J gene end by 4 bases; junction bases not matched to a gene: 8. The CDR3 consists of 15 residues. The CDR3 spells CASRPTSGRGYEQYF. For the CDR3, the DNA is TGCGCCAGCAGACCCACTAGCGGGAGAGGTTACGAGCAGTACTTC.